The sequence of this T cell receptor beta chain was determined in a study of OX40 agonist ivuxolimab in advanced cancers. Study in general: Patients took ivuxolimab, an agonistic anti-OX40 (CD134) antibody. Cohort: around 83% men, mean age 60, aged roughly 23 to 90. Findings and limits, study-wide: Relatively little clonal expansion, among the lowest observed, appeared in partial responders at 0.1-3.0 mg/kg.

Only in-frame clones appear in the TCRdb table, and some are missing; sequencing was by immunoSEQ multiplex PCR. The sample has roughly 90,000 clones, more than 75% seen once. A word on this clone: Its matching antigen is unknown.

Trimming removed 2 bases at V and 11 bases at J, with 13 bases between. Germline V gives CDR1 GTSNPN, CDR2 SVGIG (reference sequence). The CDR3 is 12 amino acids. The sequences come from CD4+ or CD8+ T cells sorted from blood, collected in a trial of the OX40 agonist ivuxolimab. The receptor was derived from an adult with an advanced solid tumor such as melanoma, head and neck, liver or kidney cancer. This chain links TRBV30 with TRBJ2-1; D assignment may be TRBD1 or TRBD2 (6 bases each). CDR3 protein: CAWSFVGGQQFF. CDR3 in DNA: TGTGCCTGGAGTTTCGTCGGGGGCCAGCAGTTCTTC.